A single count supports the clone carrying this T cell receptor (beta chain). The sample is drawn from a study of T cell responses to AZD1222 COVID-19 vaccine. Germline loops: CDR1 LNHDA, CDR2 SQIVND (reference sequence). The germline V and J ends were trimmed by 0 bases and 4 bases, with 12 bases remaining between them. The CDR3 spans 15 residues. Profiled with immunoSEQ multiplex PCR; TCRdb holds only in-frame clones, not every one. The sample consists of roughly 130,000 clones, 88% of them appearing once. The TCR was taken from an adult in good health. The sample was peripheral blood, taken on day 0 of AZD1222 vaccination. The rearrangement joins TRBV19 to TRBJ1-2, with D uncertain. The CDR3 DNA reads as TGTGCCAGTAGTATAGATATCAGCGGCTCCTATGGCTACACCTTC. Its protein product is CASSIDISGSYGYTF.